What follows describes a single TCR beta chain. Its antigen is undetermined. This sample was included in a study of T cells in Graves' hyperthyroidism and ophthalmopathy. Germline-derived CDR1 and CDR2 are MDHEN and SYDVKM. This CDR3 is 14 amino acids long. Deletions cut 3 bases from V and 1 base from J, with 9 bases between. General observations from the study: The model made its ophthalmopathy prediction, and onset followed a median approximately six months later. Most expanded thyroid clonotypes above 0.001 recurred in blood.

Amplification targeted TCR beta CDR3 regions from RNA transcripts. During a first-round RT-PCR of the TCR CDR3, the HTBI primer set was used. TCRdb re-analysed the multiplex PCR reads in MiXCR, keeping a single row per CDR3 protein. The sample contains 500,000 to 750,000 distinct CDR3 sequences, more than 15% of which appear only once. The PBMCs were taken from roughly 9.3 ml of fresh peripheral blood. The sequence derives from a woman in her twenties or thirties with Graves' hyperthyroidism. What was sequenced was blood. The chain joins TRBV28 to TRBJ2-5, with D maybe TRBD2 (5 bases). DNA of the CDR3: TGTGCCAGCAGTTTCACCGGGGTCCAAGAGACCCAGTACTTC. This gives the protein CASSFTGVQETQYF. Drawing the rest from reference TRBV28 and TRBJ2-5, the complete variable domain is DVKVTQSSRYLVKRTGEKVFLECVQDMDHENMFWYRQDPGLGLRLIYFSYDVKMKEKGDIPEGYSVSREKKERFSLILESASTNQTSMYLCASSFTGVQETQYFGPGTRLLVL.